The TCR beta chain described here comes from a study of Tregs in tolerant kidney transplant recipients. General study results and limits: Findings come from small patient numbers and require larger validation. No direct test of biological reproducibility was done here. The most relevant donor-specific Treg TCRbeta repertoire apparently came from expansion with activated donor B cells.

Concerning this clone: Its specificity is not known.

CD4+CD25+CD127- Tregs, CD4+CD25- non-Tregs, CD4 and CD8 cells were sorted. Here immunoSEQ multiplex PCR was the method, and the copy in TCRdb shows in-frame clones only, minus some. Of about 100,000 clones listed, roughly 93% were seen once; the top ten hold 0.4% to 0.55%. Deletions cut 5 bases from V and 7 bases from J, with 16 bases between. Germline lookup yields CDR1 GTSNPN and CDR2 SVGIG (reference sequence). The CDR3 is made up of 13 amino acids. This clonotype originated in a human donor who received a combined kidney and bone marrow transplant. The material was CD4+ T cells from blood, obtained before the transplant. The chain joins TRBV30 to TRBJ2-3, with a possible D match to TRBD1 (6 bases). CDR3 DNA sequence: TGTGCCTGGGACAATTCCAGGGGTCATACGCAGTATTTT. This sequence encodes CAWDNSRGHTQYF.